This entry is about one TCR beta chain. The source of the sample is a study of blood T cell repertoires in COVID-19. Method: immunoSEQ multiplex PCR; TCRdb's copy keeps in-frame clones and lacks some. The table has a few hundred thousand clones, roughly 86% seen once. Material: peripheral blood. This TCR was recovered from a man younger than 35 with active or convalescent COVID-19.

This CDR3 is CASSPRGGLREKLFF. CDR3 in DNA: TGTGCCAGCAGCCCCCGAGGGGGCCTTAGAGAAAAACTGTTTTTT. This chain uses TRBV7-2 with TRBJ1-4, with 7 bases identical to TRBD1. The V segment lost 5 bases and the J segment 8 bases; nucleotides outside the gene matches: 11. CDR1 is SGHTA, CDR2 FQGNSA, per germline. CDR3 length equals 15 residues.